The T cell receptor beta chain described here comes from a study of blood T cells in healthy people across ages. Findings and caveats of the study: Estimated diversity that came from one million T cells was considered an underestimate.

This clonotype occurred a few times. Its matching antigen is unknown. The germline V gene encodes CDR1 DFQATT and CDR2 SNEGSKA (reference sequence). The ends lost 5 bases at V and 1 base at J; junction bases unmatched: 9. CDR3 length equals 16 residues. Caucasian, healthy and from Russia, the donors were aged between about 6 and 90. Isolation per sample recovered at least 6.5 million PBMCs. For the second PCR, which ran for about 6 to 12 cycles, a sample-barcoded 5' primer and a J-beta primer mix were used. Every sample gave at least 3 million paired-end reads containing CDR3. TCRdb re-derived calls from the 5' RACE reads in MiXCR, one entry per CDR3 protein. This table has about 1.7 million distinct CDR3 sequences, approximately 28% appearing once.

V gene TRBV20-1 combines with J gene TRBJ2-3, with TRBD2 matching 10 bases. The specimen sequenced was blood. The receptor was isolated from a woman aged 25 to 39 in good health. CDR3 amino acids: CSAPASGSWGTDTQYF. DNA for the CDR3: TGCAGTGCTCCTGCTAGCGGGAGTTGGGGCACAGATACGCAGTATTTT.